Following are 19 T cell receptor beta chains from one sample sequenced in a study of T cell changes during pregnancy in multiple sclerosis. Data came from immunoSEQ multiplex PCR; TCRdb stores just in-frame clones and leaves some out. The profile shows around 36,000 clones, roughly 92% of them singletons. The sequences come from peripheral blood, collected before pregnancy. These receptors all come from a female donor with multiple sclerosis, enrolled in a pregnancy study.

The chain has TRBV6-5 and TRBJ1-1; D gene unclear. With 4 bases removed from V and 5 bases from J, the gap between germline ends came to 11 bases. Germline V CDR1 and CDR2: MNHEY, SVGAGI. This CDR3 spans 13 amino acids. DNA of the CDR3: TGTGCCAGCAGTTCAGGATTAAGGACTGAAGCTTTCTTT. Translation: CASSSGLRTEAFF.

This chain links TRBV5-1 with TRBJ2-7; 10 nucleotides agree with TRBD2. The J segment lost 2 bases and the V segment lost 4 bases, leaving 18 bases of the junction unmatched. The CDR3 length is 19 residues. Germline CDR1 reads SGHRS; CDR2 reads YFSETQ. The CDR3 bases are TGCGCCAGCAGCCTACGGTCCCCCGGGACTAGCGAAATTACCTACGAGCAGTACTTC. It yields the protein CASSLRSPGTSEITYEQYF.

V gene TRBV10-3 combines with J gene TRBJ1-2, with 9 bases matching TRBD1. The CDR3 loop spans 14 amino acids. The J segment lost 4 bases and the V segment lost 2 bases, leaving 2 bases of the junction unmatched. Germline CDR1 is ENHRY and CDR2 is SYGVKD. CDR3 loop: CAISEGTGSYGYTF. CDR3 sequence (DNA): TGTGCCATCAGTGAGGGGACAGGGAGCTATGGCTACACCTTC.

This chain uses TRBV29-1 with TRBJ2-1; D gene uncertain. V was pared by 8 bases and J by 5 bases, with 13 bases between. Germline V lookup: CDR1 SQVTM, CDR2 ANQGSEA. The CDR3 totals 12 residues. DNA for the CDR3: TGCAGCACTGCCGTTAGTGACAATGAGCAGTTCTTC. The encoded protein is CSTAVSDNEQFF.

The rearrangement joins TRBV28 to TRBJ2-7, with a possible D match to TRBD2 (7 bases). Germline loops: CDR1 MDHEN, CDR2 SYDVKM. Trimming cost V 5 bases and J 0 bases, with 14 bases left between them. There are 15 residues in the CDR3. In DNA, the CDR3 is TGTGCCAGCAGTATAAAGGGGGGGAGCTCCTACGAGCAGTACTTC. The encoded protein is CASSIKGGSSYEQYF.

The CDR3 DNA reads TGCGCCAGCAGCCCCGGGACAGGGTACCACGAGCAGTACTTC. It yields the protein CASSPGTGYHEQYF. The V call is TRBV5-1, the J call TRBJ2-7, with TRBD1 identical over 9 bases. J was trimmed by 5 bases and V by 4 bases; bases with no gene match: 7. This CDR3 contains 14 residues. The V gene's germline CDR1 is SGHRS and CDR2 YFSETQ.

The rearrangement joins TRBV5-1 to TRBJ2-7; 10 bases line up with TRBD1. CDR1 is SGHRS and CDR2 is YFSETQ in the germline V gene. V gave up 2 bases and J gave up 2 bases; unmatched junction bases: 10. The CDR3 runs 17 residues. This CDR3 reads CASSFVDGTGATYEQYF. CDR3 nucleotides: TGCGCCAGCAGCTTTGTAGATGGGACAGGGGCAACCTACGAGCAGTACTTC.

This chain's CDR3 is CSVRVVAFYGYTF. CDR3 DNA: TGCAGCGTCCGGGTGGTGGCCTTCTATGGCTACACCTTC. The chain combines TRBV29-1 with TRBJ1-2, with D unresolved. The CDR3 runs 13 residues. Germline V CDR1 and CDR2: SQVTM, ANQGSEA. Trimming left V 6 bases short and J 4 bases short, with 15 bases between.

The CDR3, as DNA: TGTGCCAGTAGTACCCCGGCGGGGGGTTGGGCTGAAGCTTTCTTT. Translating it yields CASSTPAGGWAEAFF. The chain joins TRBV19 to TRBJ1-1; a possible D gene is TRBD1 (5 bases). Deletions cut 4 bases from V and 6 bases from J, with 18 bases between. Germline V gives CDR1 LNHDA, CDR2 SQIVND (reference sequence). This CDR3 has 15 amino acids.

This chain connects TRBV30 to TRBJ2-5; 7 bases match TRBD1. J gave up 0 bases and V 5 bases, and 0 bases lay outside the gene matches. Germline V gene lookup returns CDR1 GTSNPN and CDR2 SVGIG (reference sequence). The CDR3 has 12 amino acids. For the CDR3, the DNA is TGTGCCTGGGGGACAGACCAAGAGACCCAGTACTTC. Translating gives CAWGTDQETQYF.

The V call is TRBV19, the J call TRBJ1-2, with TRBD1 as a possible D gene (6 bases). Trimming cost V 5 bases and J 4 bases, with 8 bases left between them. Germline V gene lookup returns CDR1 LNHDA and CDR2 SQIVND (reference sequence). This CDR3 has 12 amino acids. The CDR3 sequence is CASSPRGYGYTF. The CDR3 DNA follows: TGTGCCAGTAGTCCCAGGGGCTATGGCTACACCTTC. Full variable domain (missing parts from reference TRBV19 and TRBJ1-2): DGGITQSPKYLFRKEGQNVTLSCEQNLNHDAMYWYRQDPGQGLRLIYYSQIVNDFQKGDIAEGYSVSREKKESFPLTVTSAQKNPTAFYLCASSPRGYGYTFGSGTRLTVV.

The gene calls are TRBV19 and TRBJ2-3; tentative D call: TRBD2 (6 bases). V lost 4 bases to trimming and J lost 1 base, with 12 bases between them. This CDR3 region has 15 residues. The germline gives CDR1 LNHDA, CDR2 SQIVND (reference sequence). The chain's CDR3 is CASSSGATRTDTQYF. CDR3 coding DNA: TGTGCCAGTAGTAGCGGGGCGACCCGCACAGATACGCAGTATTTT.

This chain links TRBV6-5 with TRBJ1-2; D gene ambiguous. Germline V gene sequence: CDR1 MNHEY, CDR2 SVGAGI. There are 13 residues in the CDR3. Trimming took 6 bases from V and 7 from J, leaving 15 bases between them. CDR3: CASRVPGEGGYTF. The CDR3 coding sequence is TGTGCCAGCAGGGTCCCCGGGGAGGGTGGCTACACCTTC.

This chain joins TRBV11-2 and TRBJ2-2, with D unresolved. The germline V gene encodes CDR1 SGHAT and CDR2 FQNNGV. Trimming took off 3 bases at V and 6 bases at J, with 11 bases between the two ends. This CDR3 has 14 amino acids. CDR3 residues: CASSLGPTAGELFF. DNA of the CDR3: TGTGCCAGCAGCTTGGGCCCGACGGCCGGGGAGCTGTTTTTT.

This chain joins TRBV5-1 and TRBJ1-1, with 8 positions matching TRBD1. Per germline, CDR1 SGHRS and CDR2 YFSETQ. The junction had 9 bases not matched to a gene; V was cut back by 1 base and J by 4 bases. The CDR3 is 16 amino acids. The CDR3 bases are TGCGCCAGCAGCTTGTTGGTGACAGGGGAAGGCACTGAAGCTTTCTTT. Translation: CASSLLVTGEGTEAFF.

CDR3 bases: TGTGCCAGCTCACCAGAGGAAGGGGGACCCCAGCATTTT. It encodes CASSPEEGGPQHF. The chain joins TRBV18 to TRBJ1-5, with D perhaps TRBD1 (6 bases). There are 13 residues in the CDR3. Per germline, CDR1 KGHSH and CDR2 LQKENI. The germline V and J ends were trimmed by 2 bases and 10 bases, with 12 bases remaining between them.

V and J are TRBV6-6 and TRBJ2-2; 11 positions agree with TRBD2. Trimming at V came to 6 bases and at J to 8 bases, leaving 2 bases not matched to a gene. Germline lookup yields CDR1 MNHNY and CDR2 SVGAGI (reference sequence). The CDR3 loop spans 13 amino acids. In DNA, the CDR3 is TGTGCCAGCAGGGGGACTAGCGGAGGGGAGCTGTTTTTT. Its translation is CASRGTSGGELFF.

The V gene is TRBV5-1, the J gene TRBJ2-7; D is possibly TRBD2 (5 bases). Germline CDR1 reads SGHRS; CDR2 reads YFSETQ. The CDR3 length is 16 residues. Trimming stripped 0 bases from V and 2 bases from J, with 15 bases between. This CDR3 reads CASSLVPDGVAYEQYF. CDR3 coding DNA: TGCGCCAGCAGCTTGGTACCCGACGGGGTAGCCTACGAGCAGTACTTC.

This chain links TRBV7-8 with TRBJ2-3, with 7 nucleotides matching TRBD2. V shed 2 bases and J 6 bases; nucleotides not matched to a gene: 8. CDR1 is SGHVS, CDR2 FQNEAQ, per germline. CDR3 length equals 15 residues. The CDR3 loop is CASSLIRGVRDTQYF. The CDR3 DNA reads TGTGCCAGCAGCTTAATACGGGGGGTTCGGGATACGCAGTATTTT.